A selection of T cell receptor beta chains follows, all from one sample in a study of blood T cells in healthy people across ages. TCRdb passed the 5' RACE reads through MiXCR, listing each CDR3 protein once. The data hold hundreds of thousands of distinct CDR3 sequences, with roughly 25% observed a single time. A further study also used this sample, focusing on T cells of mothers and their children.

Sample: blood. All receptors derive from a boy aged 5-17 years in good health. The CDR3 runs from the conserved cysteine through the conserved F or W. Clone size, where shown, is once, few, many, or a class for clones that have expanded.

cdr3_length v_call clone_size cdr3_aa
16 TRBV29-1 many CSVEVGGFATNEKLFF
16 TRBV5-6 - CASSPPGGQVNYGYTF
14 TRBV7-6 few CASSLVLWGSPLHF
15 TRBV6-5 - CASSRTTTGIYEQYF
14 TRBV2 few CAASGGPEVQTQYF
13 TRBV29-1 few CSVPYGSYNEQFF
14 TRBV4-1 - CANSYQGGSEKLFF
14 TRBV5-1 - CASSLEGGLQPQHF
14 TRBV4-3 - CASSQDLGVNEQFF
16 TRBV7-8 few CASSLNSGSGANVLTF
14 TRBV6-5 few CASRGGPQGHGYTF
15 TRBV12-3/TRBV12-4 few CASSMGQGAKNIQYF
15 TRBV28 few CASSFPAESFYEQYF
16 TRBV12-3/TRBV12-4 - CASSGSGRPSLETQYF
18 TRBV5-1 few CASSLVAFPGGPYNEQFF
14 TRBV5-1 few CASSLGQLSYEQYF
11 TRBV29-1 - CSAFRNNEQLF